This T cell receptor beta chain was profiled in a study of blood T cell repertoires in COVID-19. Germline V gives CDR1 MNHEY, CDR2 SMNVEV (reference sequence). V was shortened by 6 bases and J by 4 bases, with 15 bases between the two germline ends. This CDR3 is 14 amino acids long. Participants' own reports of clinical history determined their cohort assignment. Under the authors' procedure: Estimates of nucleated cell counts were drawn from the amplification of reference gene primers. Sequencing used immunoSEQ multiplex PCR; TCRdb keeps in-frame clones, though not all of them. The V and J calls and clone size were taken over from that table, and D and trimming were inferred from the DNA. Here the sample spans 250,000 to 300,000 clones, 85% being singletons.

Sequencing input: PBMCs or T cells enriched from blood (not recorded which). The chain combines TRBV27 with TRBJ1-2; the D gene is possibly TRBD1 (6 bases). The source is a woman aged 50 to 60 who had been exposed to COVID-19. The CDR3 DNA follows: TGTGCCAGCAGAGCCCCCGGCAGGGGCTATGGCTACACCTTC. It translates to CASRAPGRGYGYTF.